The subject of this entry is one T cell receptor beta chain. Its antigen is currently unknown. This entry is derived from a study of PD-L1 blockade in urothelial cancer. Study information: Anywhere from 0 to 3 prior chemotherapy regimens had been received by patients. Investigators checked blood 3 weeks (second dose) and 6 weeks after treatment start. General study points: Patients who had durable benefit saw their tumor-associated blood clones expand more at 3 weeks.

Sample time point: pretreatment peripheral blood. Patients each gave 1 to 8 samples, pretreatment and on-treatment. Assay: immunoSEQ multiplex PCR; the TCRdb copy retains only in-frame clones and omits some. The sample includes approximately 72,000 clones, 86% of them seen just once. V dropped 0 bases and J dropped 6; count of bases not matched to a gene: 9. Germline loops: CDR1 SGHTS, CDR2 YDEGEE. The CDR3 has 15 amino acids. The sample was PBMCs, taken around atezolizumab (anti-PD-L1) treatment. The TCR comes from a man aged 60-69 years with urothelial cancer. J is TRBJ2-7 and V is TRBV5-8; 7 bases agree with TRBD2. Here the CDR3 DNA reads TGTGCCAGCAGCTTGGGGACCAGCGGGGACTCCGAGCAGTACTTC. This gives the protein CASSLGTSGDSEQYF.